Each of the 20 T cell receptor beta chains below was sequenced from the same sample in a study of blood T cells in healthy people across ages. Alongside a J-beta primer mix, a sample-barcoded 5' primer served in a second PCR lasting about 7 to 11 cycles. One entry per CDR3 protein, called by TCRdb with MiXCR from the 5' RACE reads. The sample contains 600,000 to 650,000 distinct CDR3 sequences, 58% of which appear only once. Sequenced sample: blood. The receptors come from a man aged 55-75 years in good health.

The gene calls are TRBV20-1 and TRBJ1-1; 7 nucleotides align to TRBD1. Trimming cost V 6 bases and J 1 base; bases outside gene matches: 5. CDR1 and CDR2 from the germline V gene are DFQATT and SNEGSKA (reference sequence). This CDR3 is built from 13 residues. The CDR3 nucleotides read TGCAGTGCCCAAGGGACAGCGAACACTGAAGCTTTCTTT. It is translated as CSAQGTANTEAFF.

The CDR3 sequence is CASSPHPGRTPNEKLFF. The CDR3 nucleotides are TGTGCCAGCAGCCCCCACCCCGGACGGACACCGAATGAAAAACTGTTTTTT. The chain is built from TRBV7-6 and TRBJ1-4, with D tentatively TRBD1 (5 bases). The CDR3 loop spans 17 amino acids. The V end was cut by 5 bases, the J end by 5 bases, with 21 bases between. The germline CDR1 and CDR2 sequences are SGHVS and FNYEAQ.

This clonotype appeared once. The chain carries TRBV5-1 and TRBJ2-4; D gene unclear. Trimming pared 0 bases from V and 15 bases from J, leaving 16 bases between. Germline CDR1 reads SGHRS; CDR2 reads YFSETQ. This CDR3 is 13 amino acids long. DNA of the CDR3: TGCGCCAGCAGCTTGGCCGAGGCTGGACGGGTGTACTTC. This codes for CASSLAEAGRVYF.

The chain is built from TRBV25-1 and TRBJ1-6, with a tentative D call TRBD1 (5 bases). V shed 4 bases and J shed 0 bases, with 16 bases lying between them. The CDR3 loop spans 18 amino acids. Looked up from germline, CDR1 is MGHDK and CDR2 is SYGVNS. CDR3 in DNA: TGTGCCAGCAGTGGCGGGACGGGGCCGAGCTCCTATAATTCACCCCTCCACTTT. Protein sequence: CASSGGTGPSSYNSPLHF.

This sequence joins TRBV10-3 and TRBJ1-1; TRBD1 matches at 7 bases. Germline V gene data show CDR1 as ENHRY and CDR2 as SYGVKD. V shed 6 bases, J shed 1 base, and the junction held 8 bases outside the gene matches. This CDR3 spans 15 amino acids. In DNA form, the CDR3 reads TGTGCCATCAGAGGGGGCGGGACGGGGAACACTGAAGCTTTCTTT. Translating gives CAIRGGGTGNTEAFF.

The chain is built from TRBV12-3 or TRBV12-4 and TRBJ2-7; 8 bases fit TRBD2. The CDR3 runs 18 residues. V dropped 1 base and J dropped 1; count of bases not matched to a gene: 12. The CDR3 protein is CASSLVRGPTSESYEQYF. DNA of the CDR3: TGTGCCAGCAGTTTAGTAAGAGGGCCGACTAGCGAGTCCTACGAGCAGTACTTC.

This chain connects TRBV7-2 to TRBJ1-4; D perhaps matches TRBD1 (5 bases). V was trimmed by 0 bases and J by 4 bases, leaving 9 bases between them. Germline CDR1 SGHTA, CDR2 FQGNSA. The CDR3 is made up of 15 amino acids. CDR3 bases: TGTGCCAGCAGCTTAGCCAGGCAGGGTAATGAAAAACTGTTTTTT. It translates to CASSLARQGNEKLFF.

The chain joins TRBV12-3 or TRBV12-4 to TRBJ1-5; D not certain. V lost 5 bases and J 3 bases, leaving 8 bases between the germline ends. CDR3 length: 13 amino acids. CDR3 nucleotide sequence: TGTGCCAGCAGTGTAGGCAACAATCAGCCCCAGCATTTT. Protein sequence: CASSVGNNQPQHF.

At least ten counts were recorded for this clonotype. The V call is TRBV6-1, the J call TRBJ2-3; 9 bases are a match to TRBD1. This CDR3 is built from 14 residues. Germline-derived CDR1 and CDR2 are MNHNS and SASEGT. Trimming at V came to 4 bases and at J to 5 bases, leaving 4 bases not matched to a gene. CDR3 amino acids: CASSARQGVDTQYF. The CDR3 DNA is TGTGCCAGCAGTGCGAGACAGGGGGTAGATACGCAGTATTTT.

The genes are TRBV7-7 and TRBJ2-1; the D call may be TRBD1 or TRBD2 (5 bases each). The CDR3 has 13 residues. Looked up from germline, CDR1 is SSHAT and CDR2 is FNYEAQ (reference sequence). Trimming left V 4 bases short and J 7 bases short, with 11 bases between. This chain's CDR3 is CASSSGSLNEQFF. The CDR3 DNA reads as TGTGCCAGCAGCTCAGGGAGCCTAAATGAGCAGTTCTTC.

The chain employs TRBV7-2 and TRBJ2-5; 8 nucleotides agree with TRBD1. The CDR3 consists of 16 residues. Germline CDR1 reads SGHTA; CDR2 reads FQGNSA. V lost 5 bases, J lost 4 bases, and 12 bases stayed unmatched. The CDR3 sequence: CASSPMDLQGVETQYF. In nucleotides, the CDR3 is TGTGCCAGCAGCCCGATGGACCTACAGGGGGTAGAGACCCAGTACTTC.

In DNA, the CDR3 is TGTGCCATCAGTGACGGACTAGCGGGGGGGCGCCAAGAGACCCAGTACTTC. Translating gives CAISDGLAGGRQETQYF. The chain links TRBV10-3 to TRBJ2-5, with 15 positions matching TRBD2. The CDR3 sequence is 17 residues long. Germline CDR1 is ENHRY and CDR2 is SYGVKD. J lost 1 base, V lost 3 bases, and 3 bases had no gene match.

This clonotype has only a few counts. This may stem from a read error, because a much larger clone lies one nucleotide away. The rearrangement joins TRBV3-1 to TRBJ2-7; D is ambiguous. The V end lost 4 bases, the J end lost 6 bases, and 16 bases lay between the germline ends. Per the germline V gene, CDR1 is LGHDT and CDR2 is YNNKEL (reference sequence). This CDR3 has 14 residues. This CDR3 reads CASSRSGSVAEQYF. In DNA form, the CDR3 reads TGTGCCAGCAGCCGGTCTGGGTCGGTAGCCGAGCAGTACTTC.

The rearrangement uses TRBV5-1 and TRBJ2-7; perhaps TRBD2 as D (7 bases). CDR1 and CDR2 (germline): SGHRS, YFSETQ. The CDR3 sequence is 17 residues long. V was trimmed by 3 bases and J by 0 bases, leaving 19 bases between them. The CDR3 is CASSSEGGGSGSYEQYF. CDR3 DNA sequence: TGCGCCAGCAGCTCTGAGGGAGGGGGGTCCGGCTCCTACGAGCAGTACTTC.

CDR3 region: CSARKSTDTQYF. The CDR3 nucleotides are TGCAGTGCCCGCAAGAGCACAGATACGCAGTATTTT. The chain has TRBV20-1 and TRBJ2-3; no clear D gene. CDR1 is DFQATT and CDR2 is SNEGSKA in the germline V gene (reference sequence). Trimming cost V 6 bases and J 0 bases, with 7 bases left between them. The CDR3 is 12 residues long.

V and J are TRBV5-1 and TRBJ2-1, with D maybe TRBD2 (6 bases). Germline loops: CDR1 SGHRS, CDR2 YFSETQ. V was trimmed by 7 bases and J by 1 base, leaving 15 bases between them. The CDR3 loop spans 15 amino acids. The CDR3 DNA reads TGCGCCAGCGCCGTAGGCGGGGATTCCTACAATGAGCAGTTCTTC. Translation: CASAVGGDSYNEQFF.

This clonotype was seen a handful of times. The CDR3 nucleotides are TGCAGCGTTGAGGACAGAAGCAAGCAGTACTTC. Translating gives CSVEDRSKQYF. The rearrangement joins TRBV29-1 to TRBJ2-7; TRBD1 is a possible D gene (6 bases). Germline CDR1 reads SQVTM; CDR2 reads ANQGSEA. V was trimmed by 3 bases and J by 8 bases, leaving 11 bases between them. The CDR3 is made up of 11 amino acids.

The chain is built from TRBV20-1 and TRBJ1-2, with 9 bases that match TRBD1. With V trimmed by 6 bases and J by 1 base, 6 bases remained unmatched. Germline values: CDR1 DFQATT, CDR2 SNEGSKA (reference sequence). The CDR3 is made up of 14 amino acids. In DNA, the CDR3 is TGCAGTGCCGTGCCGGACAGGGGTAACTATGGCTACACCTTC. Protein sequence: CSAVPDRGNYGYTF.

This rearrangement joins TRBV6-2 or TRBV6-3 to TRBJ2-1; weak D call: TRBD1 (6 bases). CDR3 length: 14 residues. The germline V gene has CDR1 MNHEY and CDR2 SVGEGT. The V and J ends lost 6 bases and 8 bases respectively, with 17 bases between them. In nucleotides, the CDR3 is TGTGCCAGCAGATATAGTGGGGGCGTCGATGAGCAGTTCTTC. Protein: CASRYSGGVDEQFF.

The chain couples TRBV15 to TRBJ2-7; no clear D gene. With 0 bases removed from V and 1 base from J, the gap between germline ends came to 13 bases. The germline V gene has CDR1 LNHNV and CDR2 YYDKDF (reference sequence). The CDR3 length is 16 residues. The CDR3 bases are TGTGCCACCAGCAGAGATCGGCGGATACTTTCCTACGAGCAGTACTTC. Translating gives CATSRDRRILSYEQYF.